Listed below are T cell receptor beta chains from one sample, sequenced in a study of cytomegalovirus exposure and HLA in healthy donors. Method: immunoSEQ multiplex PCR; TCRdb's copy keeps in-frame clones and lacks some. In the table there are roughly 160,000 clones, around 76% of which are singletons. What was sequenced was PBMCs. The receptors come from a man between 60 and 75 years old in good health and CMV-seronegative. Both conserved end residues are part of each CDR3. The order of the fields is J gene, D gene, V gene, clone size, CDR3 protein, CDR3 DNA. A D gene is named only where the DNA matches it firmly. Rows may omit the clone size; those that give it use once, few, many or a size class.

j_call: TRBJ1-1
d_call: TRBD1
v_call: TRBV6-6
clone_size: -
cdr3_aa: CATREQGVTEAFF
cdr3_nt: TGTGCCACCAGGGAACAGGGGGTCACTGAAGCTTTCTTT

j_call: TRBJ2-7
d_call: -
v_call: TRBV5-6
clone_size: -
cdr3_aa: CASSLVQTYEQYF
cdr3_nt: TGTGCCAGCAGCTTGGTACAAACCTACGAGCAGTACTTC

j_call: TRBJ2-7
d_call: TRBD2
v_call: TRBV6-5
clone_size: -
cdr3_aa: CASSYDGTSGLGQYF
cdr3_nt: TGTGCCAGCAGTTACGATGGGACTAGCGGCCTTGGGCAGTACTTC

j_call: TRBJ2-3
d_call: -
v_call: TRBV27
clone_size: -
cdr3_aa: CASISSLKDTQYF
cdr3_nt: TGTGCCAGCATTAGCAGCCTCAAAGATACGCAGTATTTT

j_call: TRBJ2-1
d_call: TRBD2
v_call: TRBV6-1
clone_size: once
cdr3_aa: CASRAGGIPYNEQFF
cdr3_nt: TGTGCCAGCAGAGCCGGGGGGATACCCTACAATGAGCAGTTCTTC

j_call: TRBJ2-1
d_call: TRBD2
v_call: TRBV4-1
clone_size: -
cdr3_aa: CASSQDGLAGVGWNEQFF
cdr3_nt: TGCGCCAGCAGCCAAGATGGCCTAGCGGGGGTGGGTTGGAATGAGCAGTTCTTC

j_call: TRBJ1-4
d_call: -
v_call: TRBV5-8
clone_size: -
cdr3_aa: CASSHPLRAANGQNEKLFF
cdr3_nt: TGTGCCAGCAGCCACCCTCTCAGGGCAGCGAATGGACAAAATGAAAAACTGTTTTTT

j_call: TRBJ2-2
d_call: -
v_call: TRBV7-2
clone_size: -
cdr3_aa: CASSPRAVLASGELFF
cdr3_nt: TGTGCCAGCAGCCCGAGGGCGGTCCTAGCGTCTGGGGAGCTGTTTTTT

j_call: TRBJ2-2
d_call: -
v_call: TRBV5-4
clone_size: -
cdr3_aa: CASSLLFGGGHTGELFF
cdr3_nt: TGTGCCAGCAGCTTGTTGTTCGGAGGGGGCCACACCGGGGAGCTGTTTTTT

j_call: TRBJ1-4
d_call: -
v_call: TRBV2
clone_size: -
cdr3_aa: CASMGGTRGKLFF
cdr3_nt: TGTGCCAGCATGGGGGGGACCCGCGGAAAACTGTTTTTT

j_call: TRBJ2-1
d_call: TRBD2
v_call: TRBV4-1
clone_size: few
cdr3_aa: CASSQNSGVSYNEQFF
cdr3_nt: TGCGCCAGCAGCCAAAATAGCGGGGTCTCCTACAATGAGCAGTTCTTC

j_call: TRBJ1-5
d_call: -
v_call: TRBV5-8
clone_size: -
cdr3_aa: CASSFGGNQPQHF
cdr3_nt: TGTGCCAGCAGCTTCGGGGGGAATCAGCCCCAGCATTTT

j_call: TRBJ2-2
d_call: TRBD2
v_call: TRBV5-8
clone_size: once
cdr3_aa: CASSLSWGLAETGELFF
cdr3_nt: TGTGCCAGCAGCTTGTCGTGGGGACTAGCGGAGACCGGGGAGCTGTTTTTT

j_call: TRBJ2-3
d_call: -
v_call: TRBV19
clone_size: -
cdr3_aa: CASSMAGSDTQYF
cdr3_nt: TGTGCCAGTAGTATGGCAGGTTCAGATACGCAGTATTTT

j_call: TRBJ2-1
d_call: -
v_call: TRBV4-2
clone_size: -
cdr3_aa: CASSQETVSSYNEQFF
cdr3_nt: TGTGCCAGCAGCCAAGAGACAGTTAGCTCCTACAATGAGCAGTTCTTC

j_call: TRBJ2-7
d_call: -
v_call: TRBV13
clone_size: -
cdr3_aa: CASSLWAETYEQYF
cdr3_nt: TGTGCCAGCAGCTTATGGGCAGAAACCTACGAGCAGTACTTC